Here is one T cell receptor beta chain with its context. Its antigen is unknown. A read error may account for a junction end that differs from germline. Profiled with immunoSEQ multiplex PCR; TCRdb holds only in-frame clones, not every one. Here the sample spans 22,000 or so clones, approximately 78% being singletons. The CDR3 loop spans 13 amino acids. In germline, CDR1 is SGHVS, CDR2 FQNEAQ. This specimen comes from a study of OX40 agonist ivuxolimab in advanced cancers. Study-wide background: Hepatocellular carcinoma, melanoma, renal cell or head and neck cancer occurred in dose-escalation patients.

Whole-study findings and limits: Partial responders receiving 0.1-3.0 mg/kg showed among the lowest clonal expansion. CD4+ and CD8+ blood T cells expanded clonally by week 6 at 0.1 to 3.0 mg/kg.

Researchers took blood at baseline, on cycle 4 day 1, and on cycle 7 day 1. The sequencing used CD4+ or CD8+ T cells sorted from blood, collected in a trial of the OX40 agonist ivuxolimab. This sequence originates from an adult with an advanced solid tumor such as melanoma, head and neck, liver or kidney cancer. The V gene is TRBV7-8, the J gene TRBJ2-7, with 8 bases fitting TRBD2. CDR3 in DNA: TGTGCCAGCAGGTTAGCGGGGATCTACGAGCAGTACTTC. Translating gives CASRLAGIYEQYF.